Listed here are 3 T cell receptor beta chains from one sample, sequenced in a study of cytomegalovirus exposure and HLA in healthy donors. 60 Vbeta and 13 Jbeta primers were used in PCR. Some clones are missing from TCRdb's copy, which holds only in-frame ones; the method was immunoSEQ multiplex PCR. The sample has about 150,000 clones, 70% to 80% seen once. Material: PBMCs. All receptors come from a human donor in good health.

V gene TRBV2 combines with J gene TRBJ2-3, with TRBD2 identical over 7 bases. CDR3 length equals 16 residues. V shed 6 bases and J 2 bases; nucleotides not matched to a gene: 11. Germline assignment: CDR1 SNHLY and CDR2 FYNNEI. CDR3 bases: TGTGCCAGCAGGGCCGAGGCCAGCGGGGACACAGATACGCAGTATTTT. Its translation: CASRAEASGDTDTQYF.

The genes are TRBV9 and TRBJ2-7; unclear D gene. The CDR3 sequence is 19 residues long. Per germline, CDR1 SGDLS and CDR2 YYNGEE. V lost 0 bases and J lost 0, with 22 bases in between. CDR3: CASSVAWQSWSIPSYEQYF. The CDR3 DNA sequence: TGTGCCAGCAGCGTAGCGTGGCAGTCGTGGTCAATCCCCTCCTACGAGCAGTACTTC.

V gene TRBV7-3 combines with J gene TRBJ2-1; tentative D call: TRBD2 (6 bases). The germline V gene encodes CDR1 SGHTA and CDR2 FQGTGA. The V end lost 1 base, the J end lost 0 bases, and 10 bases lay between the germline ends. The CDR3 has 16 amino acids. CDR3 sequence reads: CASSLNPTSSYNEQFF. CDR3 DNA: TGTGCCAGCAGCTTAAACCCGACTAGCTCCTACAATGAGCAGTTCTTC.